Reported below is one T cell receptor (beta chain). It lacks a known antigen. Per-nucleotide qualities are absent, and no much larger clonotype sits a single base away. In light of the paper, this sample's time point label describes: cycle 4 day 1 (C4D1), after less than 7 weeks of nivolumab. Every trial patient had relapsed following autologous stem cell transplantation, and prior brentuximab vedotin exposure was what differed among cohorts A, B and C. A total of roughly 60 patients with relapsed/refractory classical Hodgkin lymphoma made up the trial cohort, and each patient's best overall response was complete response, partial response or progressive disease. Single-agent nivolumab was administered to trial patients in the multi-cohort phase II CheckMate 205 trial. An independent review committee assessed best overall response using the 2007 International Working Group response criteria. Trial PBMCs were obtained immediately prior to nivolumab initiation (C1D1) and on therapy at cycle 2 day 1 and cycle 4 day 1. Peripheral blood was collected in 8 mL Vacutainer Cell Preparation Tubes, from which PBMCs were isolated by centrifugation and then cryopreserved.

The sample is drawn from a study of PD-1 blockade in classical Hodgkin lymphoma (dated by TCRdb to 2020 to 2021). Turning to the overall study: Nivolumab dosing was 3 mg/kg intravenously every 2 weeks, continuing until either disease progression or unacceptable toxicity. To define a peripheral blood immune signature of response to PD-1 blockade in classical Hodgkin lymphoma, the study combined TCR beta sequencing with CyTOF.

Sequences SEHNR (CDR1) and FQNEAQ (CDR2) are obtained from the germline V gene (reference sequence). V loses 4 bases, J loses 5 bases, and the germline ends lie 14 bases apart. Measured from the cysteine to the phenylalanine, the CDR3 is 14 residues long. The CDR3 DNA has 42 bases and is translated from base 1. General study outcomes and caveats: Baseline TCR diversity was reported to be lower in newly diagnosed patients than in healthy donors and to be lower still in relapsed/refractory patients. By C4D1, a significant rise was seen in CD4+ TCR diversity but not in CD8+ TCR diversity (p=0.0027 vs p=0.16), and the rise was most apparent among complete responders (p=0.02). Lower diversity was seen in patients whose nivolumab began less than 1 year after ASCT, and these patients were left out of later analyses so that immune reconstitution would not confound the results. Trial patients achieving complete response had baseline diversity similar to newly diagnosed patients, whereas partial responders and progressors had significantly lower diversity. The study was restricted to a single clinical trial cohort, and the causes of repertoire differences, possibly disease activity or prior therapy, were left undefined.

The Qiagen DNeasy kit was used to extract genomic DNA from unsorted PBMCs and from the negatively selected CD4+ and CD8+ fractions. TCR beta CDR3 regions were subjected to amplification by immunoSEQ multiplex PCR with primers that anneal to V and J segments. A synthetic immune receptor repertoire was used to minimize amplification bias, and remaining bias was computationally removed after sequencing. As for how the authors treated the data: Custom Python scripts were used to quantify repertoire diversity as the Shannon entropy index. Unsorted, CD4+ and CD8+ repertoires were examined separately, except in combined analyses, for which CD4+ and CD8+ sequences were merged in silico. Clonal expansion was defined as at least a 2-fold frequency increase after treatment relative to C1D1, with a pseudocount of 0.5 for undetected baseline clones. Clones with 0 or 1 copy at C1D1 were defined as singleton clones, while clones with 2 or more copies were defined as non-singleton clones. By matching protein sequences in sorted samples from the same patient, clones expanded in unsorted samples were annotated as CD4+, CD8+ or unknown. Wilcoxon tests were applied to paired samples to test diversity changes from C1D1 to C4D1. Not all clones reach the TCRdb copy of this immuneACCESS table, which keeps in-frame sequences only. Checked studies attribute under half of the gap to unresolved V genes and leave the rest unexplained. The V and J calls and clone size are taken from that table; D and trimming were inferred from the DNA. For this sample there are about 27,000 clones; approximately 68% appear just once. Around 4% of the sample lies in the top ten.

The specimen was peripheral blood mononuclear cells (PBMCs), collected before the fourth cycle of nivolumab. The receptor was derived from a human donor with classical Hodgkin lymphoma. The rearrangement joined TRBV7-9 to TRBJ1-2; a tentative D match to TRBD1 spans 6 bases. In nucleotides, the sequence is TGTGCCAGCAGCTCCTCAGGGGAAGGGTATGGCTACACCTTC. Its product reads: CASSSSGEGYGYTF.